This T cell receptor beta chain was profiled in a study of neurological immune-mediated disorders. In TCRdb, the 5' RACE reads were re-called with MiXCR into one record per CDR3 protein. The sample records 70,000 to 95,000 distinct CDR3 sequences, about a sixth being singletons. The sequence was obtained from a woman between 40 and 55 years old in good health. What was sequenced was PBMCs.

In DNA, the CDR3 is TGTGCCAGCAGCCCGGGCGGCGGGGGGAACACTGGAGATTTCTTT. It codes for CASSPGGGGNTGDFF. The V and J genes are TRBV7-6 and TRBJ1-1, with D possibly matching TRBD1 (5 bases). Deletions cut 5 bases from V and 13 bases from J, with 26 bases between. CDR1 is SGHVS and CDR2 is FNYEAQ in the germline V gene. The CDR3 runs 15 residues.